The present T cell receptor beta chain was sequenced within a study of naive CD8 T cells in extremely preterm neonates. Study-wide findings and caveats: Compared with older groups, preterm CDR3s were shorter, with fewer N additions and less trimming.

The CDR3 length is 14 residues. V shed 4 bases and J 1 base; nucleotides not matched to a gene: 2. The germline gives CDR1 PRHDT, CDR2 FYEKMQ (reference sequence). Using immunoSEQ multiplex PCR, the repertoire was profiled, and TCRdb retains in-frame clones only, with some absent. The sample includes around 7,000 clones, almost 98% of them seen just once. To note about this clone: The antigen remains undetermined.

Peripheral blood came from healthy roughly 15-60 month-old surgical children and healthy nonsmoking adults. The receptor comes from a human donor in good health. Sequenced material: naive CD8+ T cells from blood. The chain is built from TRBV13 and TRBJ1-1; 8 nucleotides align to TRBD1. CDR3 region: CASSSDRGNTEAFF. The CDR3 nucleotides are TGTGCCAGCAGCTCCGACAGGGGGAACACTGAAGCTTTCTTT.